The following is a TCR beta chain sequence with its context. This clonotype was recorded at least ten times. Its antigen remains undetermined. Base qualities are not provided; no much larger clone lies one nucleotide away. Amplification of TCR beta CDR3 regions was carried out from RNA transcripts. The first round of RT-PCR for the TCR CDR3 was performed with the HTBI primer set and the Qiagen OneStep RT-PCR kit. Libraries were constructed in a second round of multiplex PCR, after which size selection and purification were carried out. Libraries were sequenced paired-end with 100 bp reads on an Illumina HiSeq2000. In the paper's pipeline: SOAPnuke was used to process the raw data, with reads discarded if the reads contained adapters or uncalled bases, had a mean Phred below 15, or lacked an exact constant-primer or identifier match. COPE v1.2.5 was used to merge high-quality paired reads, and clonotypes were defined as unique nucleotide sequences. Clonotypes were aligned to IMGT TRBV, TRBD and TRBJ reference segments using MiTCR v1.1. Only V-J combinations with frequency above 0.0001, covering approximately 99% of repertoires, were analysed. The TCS score was defined as F50 (clonal expansion) divided by E x V (chaos), with BLOSUM62-based TCRdist calculated between CDR3 peptides within each V-J. Welch's t-statistics and random forest reduced roughly 530 V-J features to 13, which were used in a naive Bayes classifier (R e1071). TCRdb ran its own pipeline on the public reads, namely fastp trimming at Q25 and MiXCR clone calling, and kept in-frame beta chains. Under each unique CDR3 protein, matching rows form one entry showing the most common genes and DNA. Clone size and V and J calls follow TCRdb, not the original study. The sample profile shows approximately 400,000 distinct CDR3 sequences; 20% to 25% of them were found once. In total, the top ten clones hold 70% to 75% of the sample.

The data were obtained in a study of T cells in Graves' hyperthyroidism and ophthalmopathy (dated by TCRdb to about 2019). At the level of the whole study: Peripheral blood samples were taken at the time of initial diagnosis, prior to any treatment. To identify distinguishing TCR V-J signatures, a discovery cohort of around 100 patients was used, comprising some 45 with Graves' ophthalmopathy and approximately 58 with stable Graves' hyperthyroidism. According to the paper, TCR Vbeta CDR3 sequencing was carried out on approximately 140 peripheral blood samples, which came from approximately 43 ophthalmopathy, around 75 hyperthyroidism and 17 progressor patients. Once sampling was done, hyperthyroidism patients were given methimazole at a starting dose of 30 mg daily, whereas ophthalmopathy patients were given high-dose intravenous methylprednisolone. The roughly 91 discovery patients were randomly divided into training and test sets at a 7:3 ratio. Whether ophthalmopathy could be predicted prospectively was tested in an independent validation cohort made up of under 20 hyperthyroidism patients plus 17 patients who later progressed to ophthalmopathy. The study also compared thyroid tissue and blood T-cell repertoires from several Graves' hyperthyroidism patients.

The investigation overall reported the following: Sample size was not statistically predetermined, and blinding of investigators to group allocation was not performed. A model built on a 13 V-J signature distinguished ophthalmopathy from stable hyperthyroidism, reaching about 88% sensitivity and around 81% specificity in cross-validation and 80%/75% in testing. Most expanded thyroid clonotypes (frequency above 0.001) were also detected in blood, suggesting blood repertoires may reflect thyroid immune responses. During validation, the model predicted progression to ophthalmopathy a median of around 6 months ahead of onset, with more than 55% sensitivity and about 72% specificity.

A patient counted as having stable Graves' hyperthyroidism if no progression to ophthalmopathy occurred over 18 months of follow-up. The hyperthyroidism patients were between 18 and 65 years old and newly diagnosed, with a disease duration of less than 2 months. Patients with uncontrolled infections, other autoimmune diseases, pregnancy or lactation were excluded. Clinical symptoms, serum thyroxine and TRAb, thyroid ultrasound, and orbital computed tomography formed the basis for the diagnoses. PBMCs were isolated from about 9 ml of fresh peripheral blood by Ficoll-Paque density gradient centrifugation. Trizol reagent was used to extract total RNA, and RNA quality was then checked on an Agilent 2100 Bioanalyzer. The source material was blood. This TCR was sampled from a man aged 50 or older with Graves' hyperthyroidism.

The nucleotide sequence is TGTGCCAGCGGTCTTGTGGGGTACAATGAGCAGTTCTTC. Its translation is CASGLVGYNEQFF. The chain was built from TRBV28 and TRBJ2-1; a confident D gene designation cannot be given. The germline V gene specifies MDHEN as CDR1 and SYDVKM as CDR2. Reading from cysteine to phenylalanine, the CDR3 counts 13 amino acids. CDR3 DNA only is kept here, 39 bases in frame from base 1. V was cut back by 8 bases and J by 4 bases, leaving a gap of 12 bases between them.